These 29 T cell receptor beta chains were sequenced from one sample in a study of T cells in Graves' hyperthyroidism and ophthalmopathy. RNA transcripts yielded amplified TCR beta CDR3 regions. TCR CDR3 underwent first-round RT-PCR with the HTBI primer set. MiXCR was run by TCRdb on the multiplex PCR reads, yielding one entry per CDR3 protein. The sample shows roughly 290,000 distinct CDR3 sequences, 10% to 15% of them seen only once. Sequencing input: blood. Receptor source: a woman aged 25 to 39 with Graves' hyperthyroidism that later progressed to Graves' ophthalmopathy.

This clonotype was seen at least ten times. CDR3 nucleotides: TGTGCCAGCAGTCTCGGACTAGCGGGGCTCTACGAGCAGTACTTC. Translated: CASSLGLAGLYEQYF. This chain links TRBV6-2 or TRBV6-3 with TRBJ2-7; 12 positions agree with TRBD2. From germline, CDR1 is MNHEY and CDR2 SVGEGT. The length of the CDR3 is 15 residues. The trim removed 5 bases at V and 3 bases at J, leaving 5 bases unmatched.

In this sample, this clonotype turned up a few times. V is TRBV6-2 or TRBV6-3 and J is TRBJ1-2, with TRBD1 matching 8 bases. This CDR3 region has 13 residues. From germline, CDR1 is MNHEY and CDR2 SVGEGT. Germline trimming cut 6 bases from V and 2 bases from J; bases unmatched to any gene: 2. CDR3 nucleotide sequence: TGTGCCAGCAGGCGGACAGGGAACTATGGCTACACCTTC. Its protein is CASRRTGNYGYTF.

This clonotype was picked up many times. The J gene is TRBJ2-1, the V gene TRBV19; 8 positions match TRBD2. Germline CDR1 LNHDA, CDR2 SQIVND (reference sequence). The junction had 15 bases not matched to a gene; V was cut back by 4 bases and J by 4 bases. This CDR3 has 18 amino acids. Here the CDR3 DNA reads TGTGCCAGTAGTACGACGGGAGGGGGGAACCAACCGTACAATGAGCAGTTCTTC. This gives the protein CASSTTGGGNQPYNEQFF.

This clonotype was counted at least ten times. V usage is TRBV27 and J usage is TRBJ2-7, with 7 bases matching TRBD1. The V gene's germline CDR1 is MNHEY and CDR2 SMNVEV (reference sequence). The CDR3 length is 13 residues. The J segment lost 4 bases and the V segment lost 5 bases, leaving 5 bases of the junction unmatched. The CDR3 sequence: CASSPRQGYEQYF. CDR3 bases: TGTGCCAGCAGTCCCCGACAGGGTTACGAGCAGTACTTC.

This clonotype was detected many times. V gene TRBV15 combines with J gene TRBJ2-7; D not certain. V was trimmed by 0 bases and J by 5 bases, leaving 8 bases between them. Germline loops: CDR1 LNHNV, CDR2 YYDKDF (reference sequence). The CDR3 sequence is 13 residues long. Here the CDR3 reads CATSRDRLDEQYF. In DNA form, the CDR3 reads TGTGCCACCAGCAGAGACAGGTTGGACGAGCAGTACTTC. The full variable domain, completed using reference TRBV15 and TRBJ2-7, is DAMVIQNPRYQVTQFGKPVTLSCSQTLNHNVMYWYQQKSSQAPKLLFHYYDKDFNNEADTPDNFQSRRPNTSFCFLDIRSPGLGDTAMYLCATSRDRLDEQYFGPGTRLTVT.

This clonotype was recorded a few times. A much larger clone differs from this one at a single base, so this may be a read error. The chain is built from TRBV18 and TRBJ1-5; 7 bases are a match to TRBD1. J was trimmed by 1 base and V by 2 bases; bases with no gene match: 5. CDR3 length equals 16 residues. The germline CDR1 and CDR2 sequences are KGHSH and LQKENI. In DNA, the CDR3 is TGTGCCAGCTCACCATTGGGACAGTTCAGCAATCAGCCCCAGCATTTT. Amino acids: CASSPLGQFSNQPQHF.

There are a few counts of this clonotype. The rearrangement uses TRBV6-5 and TRBJ1-2; a possible D gene is TRBD1 (6 bases). The CDR3 contains 15 residues. Trimming stripped 0 bases from V and 4 bases from J, with 12 bases between. Germline V lookup: CDR1 MNHEY, CDR2 SVGAGI. The CDR3: CASSYSRGRSYGYTF. In DNA, the CDR3 is TGTGCCAGCAGTTACTCGCGGGGGCGCAGCTATGGCTACACCTTC.

V gene TRBV4-1 combines with J gene TRBJ1-1; a possible D gene is TRBD1 (5 bases). The CDR3 totals 17 residues. Per the germline V gene, CDR1 is MGHRA and CDR2 is YSYEKL. V was cut by 0 bases and J by 7 bases, with 21 bases left in between. The CDR3 nucleotides read TGCGCCAGCAGCCAAGAGTGGTCCCCAGGGTGGAGTGGTGAAGCTTTCTTT. As protein: CASSQEWSPGWSGEAFF.

This clonotype was observed at least ten times. This chain uses TRBV11-2 with TRBJ2-1; TRBD2 matches at 10 bases. Trimming took 5 bases from V and 9 from J; bases not matched to a gene: 13. Germline CDR1 SGHAT, CDR2 FQNNGV. The CDR3 is 16 residues long. Written as DNA, the CDR3 is TGTGCCAGCAGCCTGCATCTAGCGGGAGATCGAGGTGAGCAGTTCTTC. Translating gives CASSLHLAGDRGEQFF.

At least ten counts were recorded for this clonotype. This sequence joins TRBV7-8 and TRBJ2-3; 8 nucleotides match TRBD2. Per the germline V gene, CDR1 is SGHVS and CDR2 is FQNEAQ. V trimming: 6 bases; J trimming: 2 bases; junction bases outside the gene matches: 10. This CDR3 comprises 16 residues. DNA for the CDR3: TGTGCCAGCAGGGCGAGTCCAGCGGGAGTCACAGATACGCAGTATTTT. Translating it yields CASRASPAGVTDTQYF.

This clonotype has at least ten counts. This chain uses TRBV2 with TRBJ1-2; D not resolved. The CDR3 totals 14 residues. V was trimmed by 6 bases and J by 1 base, leaving 12 bases between them. Germline-derived CDR1 and CDR2 are SNHLY and FYNNEI. CDR3 sequence: CASSPTPLNYGYTF. The CDR3 bases are TGTGCCAGCAGCCCGACACCCCTTAACTATGGCTACACCTTC.

This clonotype is a singleton in its sample. The chain employs TRBV2 and TRBJ1-1; D remains unclear. The CDR3 extends over 14 amino acids. V was pared by 6 bases and J by 3 bases, with 14 bases between. From germline, CDR1 is SNHLY and CDR2 FYNNEI. CDR3 sequence reads: CASRKLTRDTEAFF. As DNA, the CDR3 is TGTGCCAGCAGAAAATTGACCCGGGACACTGAAGCTTTCTTT.

This clonotype was picked up many times. The V and J genes are TRBV12-3 or TRBV12-4 and TRBJ2-5; perhaps TRBD2 as D (5 bases). Deletions cut 5 bases from V and 2 bases from J, with 9 bases between. This CDR3 contains 13 residues. The CDR3 DNA reads TGTGCCAGCAGTCCCGGGAAGCAAGAGACCCAGTACTTC. This translates into CASSPGKQETQYF.

J is TRBJ1-6 and V is TRBV12-3 or TRBV12-4, with D perhaps matching TRBD1 (5 bases). The CDR3 consists of 15 residues. Trimming removed 6 bases at V and 5 bases at J, with 14 bases between. The CDR3 spells CASRSPGRNNSPLHF. The CDR3 nucleotides are TGTGCCAGCAGGAGTCCGGGACGTAATAATTCACCCCTCCACTTT.

This clonotype occurred many times. The chain has TRBV2 and TRBJ2-1; 16 bases map to TRBD2. CDR1 is SNHLY and CDR2 is FYNNEI in the germline V gene. V gave up 10 bases and J gave up 1 base; unmatched junction bases: 10. The CDR3 runs 18 residues. The CDR3: CAITYGTSGRASYNEQFF. The DNA of the CDR3 is TGTGCCATTACTTACGGGACTAGCGGGAGGGCGTCCTACAATGAGCAGTTCTTC.

The gene calls are TRBV9 and TRBJ1-3; no reliable D call. The CDR3 is made up of 17 amino acids. Trimming left V 0 bases short and J 0 bases short, with 13 bases between. Germline values: CDR1 SGDLS, CDR2 YYNGEE. The CDR3 nucleotides are TGTGCCAGCAGCGTAGCGGCGTGGCGGTCCTCTGGAAACACCATATATTTT. Translating it yields CASSVAAWRSSGNTIYF.

This clonotype was counted ten times or more. The chain joins TRBV24-1 to TRBJ2-1, with 11 bases matching TRBD2. The CDR3 is 12 residues long. CDR1 and CDR2 from the germline V gene are KGHDR and SFDVKD. The ends lost 12 bases at V and 11 bases at J; junction bases unmatched: 8. CDR3 amino acids: CASGGLAVKQFF. In nucleotides, the CDR3 is TGTGCCTCAGGGGGACTAGCGGTAAAGCAGTTCTTC.

At least ten counts were recorded for this clonotype. As DNA, the CDR3 is TGTGCCAGTAGTAGTCAAGGGGCCACCTACGAGCAGTACTTC. This gives the protein CASSSQGATYEQYF. This chain joins TRBV19 and TRBJ2-7; TRBD1 is a possible D gene (5 bases). Germline assignment: CDR1 LNHDA and CDR2 SQIVND (reference sequence). This CDR3 contains 14 residues. The V end was cut by 4 bases, the J end by 2 bases, with 12 bases between.

The chain carries TRBV9 and TRBJ2-1; D unclear. Germline CDR1 reads SGDLS; CDR2 reads YYNGEE. The V and J ends lost 0 bases and 1 base respectively, with 5 bases between them. This CDR3 has 14 amino acids. For the CDR3, the DNA is TGTGCCAGCAGCGTAGGGGGTTCCTACAATGAGCAGTTCTTC. As protein: CASSVGGSYNEQFF.

This clonotype was detected ten times or more. The rearrangement uses TRBV19 and TRBJ2-1; TRBD2 agrees at 7 bases. This CDR3 is 13 amino acids long. CDR1 and CDR2 from the germline V gene are LNHDA and SQIVND (reference sequence). J was trimmed by 6 bases and V by 7 bases; bases with no gene match: 6. The CDR3 DNA reads as TGTGCCAGTAATAACGGGAGGAGCAATGAGCAGTTCTTC. Translated: CASNNGRSNEQFF.

At least ten counts were recorded for this clonotype. The rearrangement uses TRBV7-9 and TRBJ1-4, with D unclear. The germline CDR1 and CDR2 sequences are SEHNR and FQNEAQ (reference sequence). Trimming left V 5 bases short and J 2 bases short, with 12 bases between. This CDR3 is 15 amino acids long. The CDR3 DNA follows: TGTGCCAGCAGCGATATTTTTACGACTAATGAAAAACTGTTTTTT. Its translation is CASSDIFTTNEKLFF.

Of note for this clonotype: A read error may explain this, as a much larger clone is one base away. This chain links TRBV27 with TRBJ2-5; TRBD1 is a possible D gene (6 bases). Per the germline V gene, CDR1 is MNHEY and CDR2 is SMNVEV (reference sequence). The CDR3 is made up of 11 amino acids. DNA for the CDR3: TGTACCAGCAGTTTAGGGGGTGGTACCTACTTC. Its translation: CTSSLGGGTYF.

This clonotype was seen ten or more times. This chain joins TRBV7-2 and TRBJ2-1; D is undetermined. Per germline, CDR1 SGHTA and CDR2 FQGNSA. This CDR3 has 15 amino acids. V lost 6 bases to trimming and J lost 0 bases, with 12 bases between them. CDR3 residues: CASRLERSSYNEQFF. The CDR3 region has the DNA TGTGCCAGCAGGCTTGAGAGGAGCTCCTACAATGAGCAGTTCTTC.

This clonotype appeared many times. V and J are TRBV18 and TRBJ1-2; D not certain. The CDR3 totals 15 residues. V gave up 0 bases and J gave up 2 bases, with 10 bases separating them. Per germline, CDR1 KGHSH and CDR2 LQKENI. In DNA form, the CDR3 reads TGTGCCAGCTCACCACCGGAGGGTCCCAACTATGGCTACACCTTC. It encodes CASSPPEGPNYGYTF.

This clonotype has just a few counts. Given a much more abundant clone one base away, this may be a read error. The CDR3 end shows no conserved phenylalanine or tryptophan, and so a read error is likely. The chain is built from TRBV11-2 and TRBJ2-2; no clear D. This CDR3 is built from 15 residues. Germline lookup yields CDR1 SGHAT and CDR2 FQNNGV. Trimming shortened V by 5 bases and J by 4 bases, and 14 bases separated the two germline ends. In DNA form, the CDR3 reads TGTGCCAGCAGCGCCCGTTCGAAGGCCACCGGGGAGCTGTTTCTT. It codes for CASSARSKATGELFL.

In this sample, this clonotype turned up many times. The CDR3 loop is CASSLGMYSYEQYF. CDR3 sequence (DNA): TGTGCCAGCAGCCTCGGGATGTACTCCTACGAGCAGTACTTC. The chain combines TRBV9 with TRBJ2-7, with D possibly being TRBD2 (5 bases). The V end was cut by 4 bases, the J end by 0 bases, with 11 bases between. In germline, CDR1 is SGDLS, CDR2 YYNGEE. The CDR3 consists of 14 residues.

This clonotype was seen ten or more times. The genes are TRBV18 and TRBJ2-1; a possible D gene is TRBD1 (6 bases). V was cut by 3 bases and J by 10 bases, with 22 bases left in between. Germline V CDR1 and CDR2: KGHSH, LQKENI. The CDR3 loop spans 16 amino acids. CDR3 residues: CASSPSAILGAEEQFF. In nucleotides, the CDR3 is TGTGCCAGCTCACCCTCGGCCATACTGGGGGCTGAGGAGCAGTTCTTC.

This clonotype occurred many times. The chain recombines TRBV6-2 or TRBV6-3 with TRBJ2-3; D possibly corresponds to TRBD2 (5 bases). Per the germline V gene, CDR1 is MNHEY and CDR2 is SVGEGT. This CDR3 is built from 15 residues. The V gene lost 2 bases and the J gene lost 4 bases, with 13 bases spanning the gap. CDR3 sequence: CASSYVSSFADTQYF. The CDR3 DNA sequence: TGTGCCAGCAGTTACGTCTCTAGCTTTGCAGATACGCAGTATTTT.

This clonotype was seen ten or more times. The V gene is TRBV18, the J gene TRBJ1-1, with 9 positions matching TRBD1. The V gene end was trimmed by 0 bases and the J gene end by 2 bases; junction bases not matched to a gene: 7. The germline gives CDR1 KGHSH, CDR2 LQKENI. The CDR3 is 17 residues long. CDR3 nucleotides: TGTGCCAGCTCACCACCGGTCGGGACAGGGAAAAACACTGAAGCTTTCTTT. Residues: CASSPPVGTGKNTEAFF.